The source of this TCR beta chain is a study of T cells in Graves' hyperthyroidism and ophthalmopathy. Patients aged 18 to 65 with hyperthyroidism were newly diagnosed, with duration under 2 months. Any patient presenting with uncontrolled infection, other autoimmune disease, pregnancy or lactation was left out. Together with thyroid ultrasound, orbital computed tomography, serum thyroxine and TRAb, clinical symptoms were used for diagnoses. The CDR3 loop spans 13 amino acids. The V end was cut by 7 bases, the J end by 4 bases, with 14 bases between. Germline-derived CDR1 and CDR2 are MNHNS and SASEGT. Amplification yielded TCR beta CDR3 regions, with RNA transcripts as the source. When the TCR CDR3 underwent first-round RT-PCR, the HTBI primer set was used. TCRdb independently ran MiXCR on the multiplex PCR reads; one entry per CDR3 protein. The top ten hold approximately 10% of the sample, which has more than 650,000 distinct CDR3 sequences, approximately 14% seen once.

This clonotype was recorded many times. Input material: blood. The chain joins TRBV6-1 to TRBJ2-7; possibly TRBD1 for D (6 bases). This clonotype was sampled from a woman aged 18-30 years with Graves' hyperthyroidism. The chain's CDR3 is CASNRDQNYEQYF. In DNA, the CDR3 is TGTGCCAGCAACAGGGACCAGAATTACGAGCAGTACTTC.